This passage covers 3 T cell receptor beta chains from one sample sequenced in a study of T cell responses to AZD1222 COVID-19 vaccine. The protocol was immunoSEQ multiplex PCR, while the TCRdb copy is restricted to in-frame clones and leaves out a portion. This sample has roughly 270,000 clones; about 94% occur once, and the top ten carry approximately 0.52%. Specimen: peripheral blood, collected 28 days after the second AZD1222 dose. Receptors were obtained from an adult who received the AZD1222 COVID-19 vaccine.

V gene TRBV14 combines with J gene TRBJ2-3; 14 positions match TRBD2. This CDR3 comprises 22 residues. Germline V gene lookup returns CDR1 SGHDN and CDR2 FVKESK. Unmatched junction bases numbered 16, after V lost 1 base and J lost 1 base. The CDR3 DNA reads TGTGCCAGCAGCCAAGGACCTATTTCGACTAGCGGGAGGGCCTCTGGCACAGATACGCAGTATTTT. Amino acids: CASSQGPISTSGRASGTDTQYF.

The CDR3 loop is CASKGSNTGELFF. In DNA form, the CDR3 reads TGTGCCAGCAAGGGGTCGAACACCGGGGAGCTGTTTTTT. V usage is TRBV28 and J usage is TRBJ2-2, with D tentatively TRBD1 (5 bases). The CDR3 consists of 13 residues. The V end was cut by 7 bases, the J end by 0 bases, with 6 bases between. Germline lookup yields CDR1 MDHEN and CDR2 SYDVKM.

The chain uses TRBV12-3 or TRBV12-4 and TRBJ1-5; no clear D. The germline V and J ends were trimmed by 6 bases and 5 bases, with 11 bases remaining between them. This CDR3 has 13 residues. CDR3 DNA sequence: TGTGCCAGCAGCGCTCAGACCGATCAGCCCCAGCATTTT. Amino acids: CASSAQTDQPQHF.